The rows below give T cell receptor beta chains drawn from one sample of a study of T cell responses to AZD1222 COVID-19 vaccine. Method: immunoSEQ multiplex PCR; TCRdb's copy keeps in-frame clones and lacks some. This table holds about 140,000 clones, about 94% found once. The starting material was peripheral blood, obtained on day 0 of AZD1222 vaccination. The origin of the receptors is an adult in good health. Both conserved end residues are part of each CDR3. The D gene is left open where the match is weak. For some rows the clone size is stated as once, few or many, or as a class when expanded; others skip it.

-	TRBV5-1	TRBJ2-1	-	CASSLGQTHNEQFF	TGCGCCAGCAGCTTGGGGCAGACCCACAATGAGCAGTTCTTC
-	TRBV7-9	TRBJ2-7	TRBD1	CASSPGTDYEQYF	TGTGCCAGCAGCCCAGGGACAGACTACGAGCAGTACTTC
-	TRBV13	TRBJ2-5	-	CASSLGPAETQYF	TGTGCCAGCAGCTTAGGCCCCGCAGAGACCCAGTACTTC
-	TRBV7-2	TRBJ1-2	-	CASSPDGNYGYTF	TGTGCCAGCAGCCCGGACGGGAACTATGGCTACACCTTC
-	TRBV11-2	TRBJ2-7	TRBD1	CASSWTGEGSYEQYF	TGTGCCAGCAGCTGGACAGGGGAGGGTAGCTACGAGCAGTACTTC
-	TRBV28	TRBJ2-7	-	CASSWQGQGREQYF	TGTGCCAGCAGTTGGCAGGGTCAAGGGAGGGAGCAGTACTTC
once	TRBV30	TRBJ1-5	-	CAWSTTGGNQPQHF	TGTGCCTGGAGTACAACTGGGGGGAATCAGCCCCAGCATTTT
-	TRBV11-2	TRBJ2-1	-	CASSLGGRSYNEQFF	TGTGCCAGCAGCTTAGGGGGCCGCTCCTACAATGAGCAGTTCTTC
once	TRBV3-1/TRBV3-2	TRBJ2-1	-	CASSQVVGVEDEQFF	TGTGCCAGCAGCCAAGTCGTAGGGGTCGAGGATGAGCAGTTCTTC
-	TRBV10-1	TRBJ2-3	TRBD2	CASSETSGSSTDTQYF	TGCGCCAGCAGTGAAACTAGCGGATCTAGCACAGATACGCAGTATTTT
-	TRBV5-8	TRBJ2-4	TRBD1	CATSQGVAKNIQYF	TGTGCCACTTCACAGGGGGTGGCCAAAAACATTCAGTACTTC
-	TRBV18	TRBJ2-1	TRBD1	CASSPNRGLYNEQFF	TGTGCCAGCTCACCTAACAGGGGGTTGTACAATGAGCAGTTCTTC
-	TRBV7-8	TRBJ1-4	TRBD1	CASSSSGTGGKGEKLFF	TGTGCCAGCAGCTCGTCCGGGACAGGGGGCAAGGGTGAAAAACTGTTTTTT
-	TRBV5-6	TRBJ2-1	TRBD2	CASSLLTSGESSYNEQFF	TGTGCCAGCAGCTTACTAACTAGCGGGGAAAGCTCCTACAATGAGCAGTTCTTC
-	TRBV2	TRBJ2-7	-	CASTTQAYEQYF	TGTGCCAGCACGACGCAAGCCTACGAGCAGTACTTC
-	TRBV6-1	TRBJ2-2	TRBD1	CASSDNRGVGELFF	TGTGCCAGCAGTGATAACAGGGGAGTCGGGGAGCTGTTTTTT
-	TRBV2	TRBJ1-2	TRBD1	CASSVGRGPGGYTF	TGTGCCAGCAGTGTTGGCAGGGGGCCTGGTGGCTACACCTTC
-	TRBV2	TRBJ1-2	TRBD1	CASSRDREYGYTF	TGTGCCAGCAGCCGGGACAGAGAGTATGGCTACACCTTC
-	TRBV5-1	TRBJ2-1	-	CASSLPRASDYNEQFF	TGCGCCAGCAGCTTACCCAGAGCTAGCGACTACAATGAGCAGTTCTTC
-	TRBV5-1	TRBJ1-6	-	CASSLERGGYSPLHF	TGCGCCAGCAGCTTGGAAAGGGGCGGTTATTCACCCCTCCACTTT
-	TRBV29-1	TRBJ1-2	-	CSVVDSGYGYTF	TGCAGCGTGGTGGACAGCGGCTATGGCTACACCTTC
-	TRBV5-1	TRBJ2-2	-	CASSRGQNTGELFF	TGCGCCAGCAGCAGGGGACAGAACACCGGGGAGCTGTTTTTT